Below are 10 T cell receptor beta chains sequenced from a single sample in a study of graft-versus-host responses after intestinal transplantation. No antigen is known for these receptors. Libraries were prepared by immunoSEQ multiplex PCR; TCRdb keeps only in-frame clonotypes and omits some of them. The table includes some 110,000 clones, roughly 90% detected once. Sample: unstimulated CD4+ T cells sorted from spleen or lymph node cells, taken before intestinal transplant. The receptor source for this set is a human donor who received an intestinal transplant.

This chain uses TRBV12-5 with TRBJ2-7; TRBD1 might be the D (5 bases). The CDR3 has 18 residues. Trimming took off 0 bases at V and 3 bases at J, with 21 bases between the two ends. From germline, CDR1 is LGHNT and CDR2 FRNRAP. This CDR3 is CASGLVSPTFRVDYEQYF. The CDR3 bases are TGTGCTAGTGGTTTGGTCTCCCCTACGTTCAGGGTGGACTACGAGCAGTACTTC.

V and J are TRBV6-1 and TRBJ2-5; 7 nucleotides line up with TRBD1. The CDR3 covers 15 residues. CDR1 is MNHNS, CDR2 SASEGT, per germline. V was clipped by 3 bases and J by 5 bases; unmatched bases: 9. Here the CDR3 DNA reads TGTGCCAGCAGTGATCCACAGGGGATGGTGGAGACCCAGTACTTC. Translated: CASSDPQGMVETQYF.

The genes are TRBV5-6 and TRBJ2-7, with D possibly being TRBD1 (6 bases). The germline gives CDR1 SGHDT, CDR2 YYEEEE. V lost 7 bases and J lost 3, with 20 bases in between. The CDR3 sequence is 15 residues long. CDR3 loop: CASGTLGAEDYEQYF. The CDR3 DNA reads TGTGCCAGCGGGACCTTGGGGGCAGAAGACTACGAGCAGTACTTC.

The chain links TRBV6-1 to TRBJ1-5; D is ambiguous. V was cut by 3 bases and J by 0 bases, with 3 bases left in between. The CDR3 loop spans 13 amino acids. Germline V gene sequence: CDR1 MNHNS, CDR2 SASEGT. The CDR3, as DNA: TGTGCCAGCAGTGAGTATAGCAATCAGCCCCAGCATTTT. Residues: CASSEYSNQPQHF.

This chain links TRBV6-5 with TRBJ1-6; D uncertain. The CDR3 is 12 residues long. The germline V gene encodes CDR1 MNHEY and CDR2 SVGAGI. V was pared by 7 bases and J by 6 bases, with 7 bases between. The CDR3: CASTGGNSPLHF. CDR3 nucleotide sequence: TGTGCCAGCACAGGCGGTAATTCACCCCTCCACTTT.

This chain links TRBV5-4 with TRBJ2-2; the D gene is possibly TRBD1 (6 bases). V lost 0 bases, J lost 2 bases, and 11 bases lay in between. Germline CDR1 is SGHNT and CDR2 is YYREEE (reference sequence). The CDR3 is made up of 16 amino acids. CDR3 sequence reads: CASSLGTATNTGELFF. CDR3 nucleotide sequence: TGTGCCAGCAGCTTGGGGACAGCCACTAACACCGGGGAGCTGTTTTTT.

This chain links TRBV6-5 with TRBJ2-5, with a weak D call TRBD1 (6 bases). CDR3 length equals 14 residues. Trimming removed 4 bases from V and 5 bases from J, with 14 bases in between. Germline CDR1 reads MNHEY; CDR2 reads SVGAGI. The CDR3, as DNA: TGTGCCAGCAGTTTCGACAGGAGAGGCGAGACCCAGTACTTC. Translated, it gives CASSFDRRGETQYF.

J is TRBJ1-6 and V is TRBV10-2; D is undetermined. Germline lookup yields CDR1 WSHSY and CDR2 SAAADI. Trimming took off 4 bases at V and 7 bases at J, with 11 bases between the two ends. CDR3 size: 14 residues. The CDR3 reads CASSAVGGNSPLHF. The CDR3 DNA reads TGCGCCAGCAGTGCGGTGGGAGGGAATTCACCCCTCCACTTT.

The CDR3 loop is CASSSTDTRFYEQYF. The CDR3 DNA reads TGCGCCAGCAGCTCGACGGACACTAGGTTCTACGAGCAGTACTTC. This rearrangement joins TRBV5-1 to TRBJ2-7, with D perhaps TRBD1 or TRBD2 (5 bases each). Germline CDR1 SGHRS, CDR2 YFSETQ. CDR3 length equals 15 residues. Trimming shortened V by 3 bases and J by 3 bases, and 16 bases separated the two germline ends.

This chain links TRBV9 with TRBJ2-1; the D is unclear. The CDR3 loop spans 13 amino acids. Germline lookup yields CDR1 SGDLS and CDR2 YYNGEE. V was pared by 2 bases and J by 5 bases, with 8 bases between. The DNA for the CDR3 is TGTGCCAGCAGCGTTAACAGAGACAATGAGCAGTTCTTC. Residues: CASSVNRDNEQFF.